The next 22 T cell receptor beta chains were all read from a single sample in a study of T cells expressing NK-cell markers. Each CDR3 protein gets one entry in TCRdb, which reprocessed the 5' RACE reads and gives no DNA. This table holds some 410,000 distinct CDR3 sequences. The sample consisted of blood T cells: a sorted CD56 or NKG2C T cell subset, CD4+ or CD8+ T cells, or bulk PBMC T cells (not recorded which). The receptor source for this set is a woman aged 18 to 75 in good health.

The CDR3 reads CASSGAGTGSYEQYF. The V and J genes are TRBV28 and TRBJ2-7; TCRdb proposes TRBD1, but this gene call is untestable without DNA. The CDR3 totals 15 residues. Germline lookup yields CDR1 MDHEN and CDR2 SYDVKM.

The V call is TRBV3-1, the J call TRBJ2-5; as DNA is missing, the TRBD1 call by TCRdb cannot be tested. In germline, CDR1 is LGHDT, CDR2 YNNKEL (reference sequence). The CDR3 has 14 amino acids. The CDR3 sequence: CASSRSTGRETQYF.

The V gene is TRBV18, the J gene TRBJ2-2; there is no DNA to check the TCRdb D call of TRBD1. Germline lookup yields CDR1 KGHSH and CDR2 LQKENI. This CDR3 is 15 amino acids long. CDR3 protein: CASSPPPGPRKELFF. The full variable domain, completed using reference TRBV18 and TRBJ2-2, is NAGVMQNPRHLVRRRGQEARLRCSPMKGHSHVYWYRQLPEEGLKFMVYLQKENIIDESGMPKERFSAEFPKEGPSILRIQQVVRGDSAAYFCASSPPPGPRKELFFGEGSRLTVL.

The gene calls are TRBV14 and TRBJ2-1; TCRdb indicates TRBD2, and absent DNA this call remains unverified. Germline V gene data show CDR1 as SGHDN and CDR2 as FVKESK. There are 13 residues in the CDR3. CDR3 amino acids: CASSQERSSDQFF.

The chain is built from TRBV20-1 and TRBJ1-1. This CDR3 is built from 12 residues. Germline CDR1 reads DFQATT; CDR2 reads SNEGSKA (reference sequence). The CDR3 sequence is CSASLRNTEAFF.

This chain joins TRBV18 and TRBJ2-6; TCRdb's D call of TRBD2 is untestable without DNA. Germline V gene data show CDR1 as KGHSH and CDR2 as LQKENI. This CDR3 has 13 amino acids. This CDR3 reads CASQSGGANVLTF. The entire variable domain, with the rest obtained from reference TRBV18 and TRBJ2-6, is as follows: NAGVMQNPRHLVRRRGQEARLRCSPMKGHSHVYWYRQLPEEGLKFMVYLQKENIIDESGMPKERFSAEFPKEGPSILRIQQVVRGDSAAYFCASQSGGANVLTFGAGSRLTVL.

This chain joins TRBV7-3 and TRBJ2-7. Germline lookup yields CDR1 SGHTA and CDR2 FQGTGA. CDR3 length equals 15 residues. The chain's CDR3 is CASSLASGSSYEQYF.

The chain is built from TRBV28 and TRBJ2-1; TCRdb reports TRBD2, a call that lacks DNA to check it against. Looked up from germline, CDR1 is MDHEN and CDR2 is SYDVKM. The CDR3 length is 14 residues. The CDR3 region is CASTHRTSYNEQFF.

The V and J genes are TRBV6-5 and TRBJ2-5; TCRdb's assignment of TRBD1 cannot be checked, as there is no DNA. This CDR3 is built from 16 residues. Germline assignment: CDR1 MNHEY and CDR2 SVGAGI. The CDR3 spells CASSYSRGLGQETQYF.

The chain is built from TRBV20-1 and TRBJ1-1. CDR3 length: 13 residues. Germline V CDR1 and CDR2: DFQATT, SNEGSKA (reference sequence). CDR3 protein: CSARVRGSTEAFF.

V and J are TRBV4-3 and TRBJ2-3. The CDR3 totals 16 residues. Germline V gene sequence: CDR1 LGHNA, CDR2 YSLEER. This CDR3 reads CASSQATQTSTDTQYF.

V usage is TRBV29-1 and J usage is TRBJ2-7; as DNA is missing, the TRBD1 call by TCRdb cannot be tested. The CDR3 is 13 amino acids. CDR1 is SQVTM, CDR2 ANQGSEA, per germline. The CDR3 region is CSARQGVGDEQYF.

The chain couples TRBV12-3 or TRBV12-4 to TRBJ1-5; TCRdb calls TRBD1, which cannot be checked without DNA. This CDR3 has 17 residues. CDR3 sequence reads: CASSAQGGIYSNQPQHF.

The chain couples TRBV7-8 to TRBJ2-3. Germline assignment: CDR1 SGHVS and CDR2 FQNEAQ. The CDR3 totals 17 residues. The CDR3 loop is CASSFTFPAASTDTQYF.

The chain's CDR3 is CASSLVGGSLTDTQYF. The chain links TRBV11-2 to TRBJ2-3; checking the TCRdb D call of TRBD2 is not possible without DNA. This CDR3 is built from 16 residues. Germline lookup yields CDR1 SGHAT and CDR2 FQNNGV.

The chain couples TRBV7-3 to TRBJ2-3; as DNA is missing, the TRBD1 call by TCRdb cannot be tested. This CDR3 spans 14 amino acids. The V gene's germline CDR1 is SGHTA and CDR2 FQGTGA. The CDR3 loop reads CASSPMGDAKTQYF.

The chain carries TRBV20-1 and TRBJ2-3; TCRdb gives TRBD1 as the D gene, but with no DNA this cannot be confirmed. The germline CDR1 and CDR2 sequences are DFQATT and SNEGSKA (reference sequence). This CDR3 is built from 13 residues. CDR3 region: CSADSREWNTQYF.

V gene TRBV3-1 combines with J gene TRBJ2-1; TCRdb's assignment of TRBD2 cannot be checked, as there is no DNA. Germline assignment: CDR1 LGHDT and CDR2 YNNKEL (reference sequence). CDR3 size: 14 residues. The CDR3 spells CASSLGRADNEQFF.

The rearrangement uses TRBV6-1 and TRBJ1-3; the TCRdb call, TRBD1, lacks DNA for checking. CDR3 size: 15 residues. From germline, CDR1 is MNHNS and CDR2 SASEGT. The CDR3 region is CASSPGDRVGNTIYF.

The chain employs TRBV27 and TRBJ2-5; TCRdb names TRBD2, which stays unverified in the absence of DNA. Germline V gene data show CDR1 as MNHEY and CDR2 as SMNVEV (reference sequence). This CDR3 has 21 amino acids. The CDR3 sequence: CASSPLWTPGTSGSPEETQYF.

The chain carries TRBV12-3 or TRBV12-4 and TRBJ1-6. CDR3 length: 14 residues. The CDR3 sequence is CASSGFGSNSPLHF.

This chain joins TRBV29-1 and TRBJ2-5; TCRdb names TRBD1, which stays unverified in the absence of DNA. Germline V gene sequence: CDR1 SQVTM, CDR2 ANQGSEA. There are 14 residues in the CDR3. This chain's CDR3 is CSVAGTGDGETQYF.